Sequencing of this TCR beta chain was carried out in a study of blood T cell repertoires in COVID-19. CDR3 length equals 14 residues. Germline V gives CDR1 LNHNV, CDR2 YYDKDF (reference sequence). V was pared by 5 bases and J by 0 bases, with 7 bases between. Only in-frame clones appear in the TCRdb table, and some are missing; sequencing was by immunoSEQ multiplex PCR. Found here are around 100,000 clones, over 65% of them singletons; the top ten hold roughly 8.1%. Material: peripheral blood. The chain has TRBV15 and TRBJ2-2; D gene uncertain. The sequence was collected from a woman aged 40 to 49 with acute or convalescent COVID-19. The CDR3 DNA reads TGTGCCACCAGCCGTTACACGAACACCGGGGAGCTGTTTTTT. It encodes CATSRYTNTGELFF.